The 8 T cell receptor beta chains reported below all come from one sample, sequenced in a study of CD8 T cells in ankylosing spondylitis. Overall study findings and caveats: Typical of ankylosing spondylitis blood, it appeared, was a TCR beta motif of 7 or 8 highly homologous variants.

No antigen has been assigned to these receptors. TCRdb reprocessed the 5' RACE reads with MiXCR, giving one entry per CDR3 protein. The profile covers around 480,000 distinct CDR3 sequences, with under 20% appearing a single time and approximately 1% taken by the ten largest. The sample was blood, either unsorted or a sorted T cell fraction (not recorded which). Receptors were obtained from a male donor with ankylosing spondylitis.

The chain employs TRBV7-2 and TRBJ2-1; possibly TRBD2 for D (5 bases). The CDR3 is 16 amino acids. Germline lookup yields CDR1 SGHTA and CDR2 FQGNSA. Trimming stripped 0 bases from V and 3 bases from J, with 12 bases between. CDR3 amino acids: CASSLALGVVYNEQFF. The CDR3 region has the DNA TGTGCCAGCAGCTTAGCGCTCGGGGTAGTCTACAATGAGCAGTTCTTC.

This clonotype was seen a few times. This rearrangement joins TRBV15 to TRBJ1-1; 8 bases align to TRBD1. The J segment lost 5 bases and the V segment lost 8 bases, leaving 10 bases of the junction unmatched. This CDR3 region has 14 residues. Per germline, CDR1 LNHNV and CDR2 YYDKDF (reference sequence). Here the CDR3 DNA reads TGTGCCACCTCGGCAGGGGGCTCTGTAACTGAAGCTTTCTTT. This codes for CATSAGGSVTEAFF.

The CDR3 protein is CASSLGTGGQTGELFF. The CDR3 DNA reads as TGTGCCAGCAGCTTAGGAACAGGGGGCCAAACCGGGGAGCTGTTTTTT. This chain links TRBV7-6 with TRBJ2-2; 9 bases fit TRBD1. Germline V CDR1 and CDR2: SGHVS, FNYEAQ. V was clipped by 1 base and J by 5 bases; unmatched bases: 5. The CDR3 has 16 amino acids.

In this sample, this clonotype turned up many times. The chain links TRBV20-1 to TRBJ2-5, with TRBD2 matching over 7 bases. CDR1 and CDR2 (germline): DFQATT, SNEGSKA (reference sequence). This CDR3 contains 15 residues. Trimming at V came to 2 bases and at J to 7 bases, leaving 13 bases not matched to a gene. The CDR3 protein is CSARRVVREVGTQYF. The CDR3 nucleotides are TGCAGTGCTAGAAGGGTTGTCCGGGAGGTCGGGACCCAGTACTTC.

This chain joins TRBV20-1 and TRBJ2-1; 12 bases are shared with TRBD2. V dropped 0 bases and J dropped 8; count of bases not matched to a gene: 8. Germline CDR1 reads DFQATT; CDR2 reads SNEGSKA (reference sequence). CDR3 length equals 16 residues. The CDR3 DNA reads as TGCAGTGCTAGAGACCCTAGCGGGAGGGCCCGGCATGAGCAGTTCTTC. This translates into CSARDPSGRARHEQFF.

The chain joins TRBV24-1 to TRBJ2-3; 15 positions match TRBD2. This CDR3 spans 17 amino acids. Trimming took 3 bases from V and 2 from J; bases not matched to a gene: 2. Germline V gives CDR1 KGHDR, CDR2 SFDVKD. The CDR3 is CATSDGTSGGLTDTQYF. The CDR3 DNA sequence: TGTGCCACCAGTGATGGGACTAGCGGGGGGCTCACAGATACGCAGTATTTT.

This rearrangement joins TRBV12-3 or TRBV12-4 to TRBJ2-5, with 12 bases identical to TRBD2. This CDR3 is built from 15 residues. The V segment lost 5 bases and the J segment 2 bases; nucleotides outside the gene matches: 3. The CDR3 nucleotides read TGTGCCAGCAGTACCCTAGCGGGAGGGCAAGAGACCCAGTACTTC. Translated, it gives CASSTLAGGQETQYF.

This clonotype was seen only a few times. The CDR3 DNA follows: TGTGCCAGCAGTGAGGTCAGGGCTAACACTGAAGCTTTCTTT. Translation gives CASSEVRANTEAFF. J is TRBJ1-1 and V is TRBV6-1, with a weak D call TRBD1 (5 bases). This CDR3 is 14 amino acids long. V was pared by 3 bases and J by 2 bases, with 10 bases between. CDR1 and CDR2 (germline): MNHNS, SASEGT.